The 28 T cell receptor beta chains below come from one sample, sequenced in a study of identifying expanded T cells in peripheral blood. Sequenced by immunoSEQ multiplex PCR; TCRdb stores in-frame clones only, minus some. The data contain 50,000 to 60,000 clones, 65% to 90% of them singletons. Sequenced material: blood. These receptors were collected from a person between 18 and 75 years old in good health.

This clone was seen ten or more times. The chain has TRBV2 and TRBJ1-3; TRBD1 matches 10 bases. The V gene end was trimmed by 8 bases and the J gene end by 0 bases; junction bases not matched to a gene: 4. The CDR3 is 15 amino acids. Germline loops: CDR1 SNHLY, CDR2 FYNNEI. CDR3 region: CASGDRGYSGNTIYF. CDR3 DNA: TGTGCCAGCGGGGACAGGGGCTACTCTGGAAACACCATATATTTT.

The rearrangement links TRBV29-1 to TRBJ2-7; no definite D call. Germline CDR1 reads SQVTM; CDR2 reads ANQGSEA. The CDR3 sequence is 11 residues long. Trimming cost V 6 bases and J 3 bases, with 9 bases left between them. The CDR3 protein is CSVEKGYEQYV. The CDR3 DNA sequence: TGCAGCGTCGAAAAAGGCTACGAGCAGTACGTC.

This chain joins TRBV10-2 and TRBJ2-6; maybe TRBD1 (6 bases). The V and J ends lost 6 bases and 0 bases respectively, with 12 bases between them. Per germline, CDR1 WSHSY and CDR2 SAAADI. The CDR3 has 16 amino acids. DNA of the CDR3: TGCGCCAGCAGCCGCACAGGGTCCTCTGGGGCCAACGTCCTGACTTTC. Amino acid sequence: CASSRTGSSGANVLTF.

The rearrangement links TRBV2 to TRBJ1-3, with D hard to call. The CDR3 extends over 15 amino acids. Germline V gene data show CDR1 as SNHLY and CDR2 as FYNNEI. Trimming cost V 8 bases and J 0 bases, with 14 bases left between them. This CDR3 reads CASASVALSGNTIYF. Written as DNA, the CDR3 is TGTGCCAGCGCATCAGTGGCCCTCTCTGGAAACACCATATATTTT.

This chain links TRBV2 with TRBJ1-1; TRBD1 might be the D (6 bases). From germline, CDR1 is SNHLY and CDR2 FYNNEI. V lost 3 bases to trimming and J lost 6 bases, with 14 bases between them. This CDR3 is built from 14 residues. CDR3 residues: CASSDFTGRAEAFF. In DNA form, the CDR3 reads TGTGCCAGCAGTGATTTTACAGGGAGGGCTGAAGCTTTCTTT.

The chain uses TRBV18 and TRBJ2-3; 10 bases are a match to TRBD2. CDR1 is KGHSH and CDR2 is LQKENI in the germline V gene. V trimming: 3 bases; J trimming: 4 bases; junction bases outside the gene matches: 7. The CDR3 spans 16 residues. The CDR3 sequence: CASSPISGGPSDTQYF. CDR3 DNA sequence: TGTGCCAGCTCACCCATTAGCGGGGGGCCCTCAGATACGCAGTATTTT.

The rearrangement links TRBV7-9 to TRBJ2-7, with D maybe TRBD2 (5 bases). The ends were cut back, 3 bases at V and 5 bases at J, with 17 bases in the middle. Germline V gene sequence: CDR1 SEHNR, CDR2 FQNEAQ (reference sequence). The CDR3 is 15 residues long. The CDR3 here is CASSFPREARHEQYF. The CDR3 bases are TGTGCCAGCAGCTTTCCCCGGGAAGCCAGGCACGAGCAGTACTTC.

This clone was counted only a few times. This chain joins TRBV6-6 and TRBJ2-7; 8 bases agree with TRBD2. The ends lost 10 bases at V and 0 bases at J; junction bases unmatched: 8. The CDR3 is 14 amino acids. CDR1 is MNHNY and CDR2 is SVGAGI in the germline V gene (reference sequence). The CDR3 nucleotides are TGTGCCACCCGATTGAGCGGGGGCTCCTACGAGCAGTACGTC. Translated, it gives CATRLSGGSYEQYV.

In this sample, this clone turned up a few times. The genes are TRBV6-5 and TRBJ1-1; D ambiguous. The CDR3 is made up of 13 amino acids. V lost 3 bases and J 3 bases, leaving 8 bases between the germline ends. CDR1 is MNHEY, CDR2 SVGAGI, per germline. CDR3 nucleotide sequence: TGTGCCAGCAGTTATCGGGTGGACACTGAAGCTTTCTTT. It codes for CASSYRVDTEAFF.

V gene TRBV7-9 combines with J gene TRBJ1-1, with TRBD1 as a possible D gene (5 bases). This CDR3 contains 13 residues. V lost 8 bases and J 8 bases, leaving 18 bases between the germline ends. The V gene's germline CDR1 is SEHNR and CDR2 FQNEAQ (reference sequence). CDR3 in amino acids: CASLRARQGEAFF. CDR3 coding DNA: TGTGCCAGCTTGAGGGCTCGGCAGGGCGAAGCTTTCTTT.

The V call is TRBV11-2, the J call TRBJ2-7, with 8 positions matching TRBD1. The CDR3 sequence is 16 residues long. The ends lost 5 bases at V and 3 bases at J; junction bases unmatched: 12. CDR1 and CDR2 (germline): SGHAT, FQNNGV. The chain's CDR3 is CASSHRQGHLGYEQYV. The CDR3 DNA sequence: TGTGCCAGCAGCCACCGACAGGGGCACCTAGGCTACGAGCAGTACGTC.

This clone was detected only once. The chain combines TRBV7-2 with TRBJ1-5; no reliable D call. From germline, CDR1 is SGHTA and CDR2 FQGNSA. The CDR3 runs 15 residues. The V end lost 1 base, the J end lost 5 bases, and 12 bases lay between the germline ends. CDR3 residues: CASSLGGVVDQPQHF. The CDR3 bases are TGTGCCAGCAGCTTAGGCGGGGTGGTTGATCAGCCCCAGCATTTT.

The chain links TRBV5-6 to TRBJ2-2; D ambiguous. Germline V gives CDR1 SGHDT, CDR2 YYEEEE. The CDR3 is 15 residues long. Trimming took off 6 bases at V and 3 bases at J, with 15 bases between the two ends. CDR3 loop: CASMPGPRDTGELFF. The CDR3 DNA reads TGTGCCAGCATGCCGGGTCCAAGGGACACCGGGGAGCTGTTTTTT.

This rearrangement joins TRBV5-4 to TRBJ2-5, with D possibly being TRBD2 (5 bases). V shed 4 bases and J shed 0 bases, with 13 bases lying between them. CDR3 length equals 15 residues. Germline V lookup: CDR1 SGHNT, CDR2 YYREEE (reference sequence). This CDR3 reads CASSLYMRDQETQYF. Here the CDR3 DNA reads TGTGCCAGCAGCCTCTATATGCGGGACCAAGAGACCCAGTACTTC.

The rearrangement joins TRBV25-1 to TRBJ1-3, with 7 bases that match TRBD1. V was clipped by 2 bases and J by 4 bases; unmatched bases: 11. This CDR3 is 17 amino acids long. Germline CDR1 is MGHDK and CDR2 is SYGVNS. This CDR3 reads CASSENPATGTGNTIYF. The CDR3 nucleotides read TGTGCCAGCAGTGAAAACCCCGCGACAGGGACAGGAAACACCATATATTTT.

The chain combines TRBV29-1 with TRBJ1-3; the D gene is possibly TRBD1 (6 bases). Germline loops: CDR1 SQVTM, CDR2 ANQGSEA. V lost 4 bases, J lost 3 bases, and 13 bases lay in between. CDR3 length equals 14 residues. The chain's CDR3 is CSVVPGAGGNTIYF. The CDR3 DNA follows: TGCAGCGTTGTACCGGGGGCGGGTGGAAACACCATATATTTT. Full variable domain (remainder filled in from reference TRBV29-1 and TRBJ1-3): SAVISQKPSRDICQRGTSLTIQCQVDSQVTMMFWYRQQPGQSLTLIATANQGSEATYESGFVIDKFPISRPNLTFSTLTVSNMSPEDSSIYLCSVVPGAGGNTIYFGEGSWLTVV.

The chain employs TRBV21-1 and TRBJ2-1; the table's D gene call, TRBD2, was not cross checked with the DNA. TRBV21-1 is a known pseudogene. This CDR3 region has 16 residues. CDR3 sequence: CASGEVGGAGVNEQFF. In nucleotides, the CDR3 is TGTGCCAGCGGTGAGGTCGGGGGGGCTGGTGTAAATGAGCAGTTCTTC.

In this sample, this clone turned up once. J is TRBJ2-5 and V is TRBV18; possibly TRBD1 for D (5 bases). Germline CDR1 is KGHSH and CDR2 is LQKENI. The CDR3 contains 16 residues. V lost 3 bases and J 5 bases, leaving 19 bases between the germline ends. CDR3: CASSPQGRVALETQYF. DNA of the CDR3: TGTGCCAGCTCACCGCAGGGTAGAGTAGCTTTGGAGACCCAGTACTTC.

DNA for the CDR3: TGTGCCAGCAGCTTTGAGGTATCAGGGACAGGGTCGTATGGCTACACCTTC. Amino acid sequence: CASSFEVSGTGSYGYTF. J is TRBJ1-2 and V is TRBV7-8; TRBD1 matches at 9 bases. In germline, CDR1 is SGHVS, CDR2 FQNEAQ. The CDR3 runs to 17 residues. Trimming took 3 bases from V and 5 from J; bases not matched to a gene: 13.

A single count supports this clone. The rearrangement uses TRBV9 and TRBJ1-3, with D tentatively TRBD1 (6 bases). The CDR3 length is 16 residues. V was shortened by 1 base and J by 2 bases, with 13 bases between the two germline ends. Germline CDR1 and CDR2: SGDLS and YYNGEE. The CDR3 DNA sequence: TGTGCCAGCAGCGTACAGGGGCGAGGTACTGGAAACACCATATATTTT. It translates to CASSVQGRGTGNTIYF.

This clone appeared once. The chain's CDR3 is CASSLGGGAYEQYV. The CDR3 bases are TGTGCCAGCAGCTTAGGCGGGGGGGCCTACGAGCAGTACGTC. The chain joins TRBV7-8 to TRBJ2-7; 9 bases line up with TRBD2. The CDR3 is made up of 14 amino acids. Germline CDR1 and CDR2: SGHVS and FQNEAQ. V gave up 1 base and J gave up 2 bases; unmatched junction bases: 0.

The rearrangement joins TRBV19 to TRBJ2-1, with D possibly being TRBD2 (5 bases). CDR3 length equals 15 residues. Per germline, CDR1 LNHDA and CDR2 SQIVND (reference sequence). The V end lost 5 bases, the J end lost 3 bases, and 14 bases lay between the germline ends. CDR3 in amino acids: CASSPLTTYYNEQFF. The CDR3 DNA reads as TGTGCCAGTAGTCCGTTGACTACATACTACAATGAGCAGTTCTTC.

This chain connects TRBV2 to TRBJ1-1; 8 nucleotides line up with TRBD1. The J segment lost 1 base and the V segment lost 4 bases, leaving 2 bases of the junction unmatched. This CDR3 contains 14 residues. Per germline, CDR1 SNHLY and CDR2 FYNNEI. The CDR3 loop is CASSGQGANTEAFF. The CDR3 DNA reads as TGTGCCAGCAGTGGCCAGGGGGCGAACACTGAAGCTTTCTTT.

This sequence joins TRBV7-9 and TRBJ1-1; the D is unclear. With 1 base removed from V and 7 bases from J, the gap between germline ends came to 10 bases. Germline V gene sequence: CDR1 SEHNR, CDR2 FQNEAQ (reference sequence). The CDR3 length is 13 residues. The chain's CDR3 is CASSLDPRHEAFF. The DNA for the CDR3 is TGTGCCAGCAGCTTAGACCCCAGGCATGAAGCTTTCTTT.

For the CDR3, the DNA is TGTGCCAGTAGTCCCCTGGACAGCAACAACCTTGAAGCTTTCTTT. The encoded protein is CASSPLDSNNLEAFF. The chain carries TRBV19 and TRBJ1-1, with D possibly matching TRBD1 (6 bases). With 5 bases removed from V and 7 bases from J, the gap between germline ends came to 20 bases. Germline-derived CDR1 and CDR2 are LNHDA and SQIVND (reference sequence). The CDR3 runs 15 residues.

The rearrangement joins TRBV5-5 to TRBJ1-1, with a weak D call TRBD1 (5 bases). CDR3 size: 15 residues. V was pared by 3 bases and J by 4 bases, with 16 bases between. Germline assignment: CDR1 SGHKS and CDR2 YYEKEE (reference sequence). CDR3 DNA sequence: TGTGCCAGCAGCTGGCGAACAGTTGGGGGCACTGAAGCTTTCTTT. Protein: CASSWRTVGGTEAFF.

This clone occurred a few times. This rearrangement joins TRBV7-9 to TRBJ2-2, with D unclear. The CDR3 covers 16 residues. Trimming cost V 0 bases and J 3 bases, with 11 bases left between them. Germline V CDR1 and CDR2: SEHNR, FQNEAQ (reference sequence). This CDR3 is CASSLAKQRDTGELFF. The CDR3 DNA sequence: TGTGCCAGCAGCTTAGCTAAGCAAAGGGACACCGGGGAGCTGTTTTTT. Full variable domain (rest looked up from reference TRBV7-9 and TRBJ2-2): DTGVSQNPRHKITKRGQNVTFRCDPISEHNRLYWYRQTLGQGPEFLTYFQNEAQLEKSRLLSDRFSAERPKGSFSTLEIQRTEQGDSAMYLCASSLAKQRDTGELFFGEGSRLTVL.

The V call is TRBV7-2, the J call TRBJ2-5; TRBD1 aligns across 7 bases. Gene TRBJ2-7 matches the end of the DNA better, so the J call may be wrong. From germline, CDR1 is SGHTA and CDR2 FQGNSA. CDR3 length: 14 residues. In DNA, the CDR3 is TGTGCCAGCAGCCTGTTACAGGGGTCCTACGAGCAGTACTTC. It specifies CASSLLQGSYEQYF.